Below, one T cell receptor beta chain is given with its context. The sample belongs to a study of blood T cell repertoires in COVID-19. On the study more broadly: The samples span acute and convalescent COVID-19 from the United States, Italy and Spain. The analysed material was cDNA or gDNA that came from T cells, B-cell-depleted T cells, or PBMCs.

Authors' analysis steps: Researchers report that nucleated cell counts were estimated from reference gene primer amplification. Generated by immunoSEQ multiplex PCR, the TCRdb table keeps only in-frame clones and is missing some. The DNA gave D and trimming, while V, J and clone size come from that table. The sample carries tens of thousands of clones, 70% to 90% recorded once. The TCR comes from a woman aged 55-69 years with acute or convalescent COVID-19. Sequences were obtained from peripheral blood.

CDR3 region: CASSQGTGWNTIYF. The CDR3 coding sequence is TGTGCCAGCAGCCAAGGGACAGGGTGGAACACCATATATTTT. The rearrangement links TRBV3-1 (or the pseudogene TRBV3-2) to TRBJ1-3, with 8 bases matching TRBD1. J was trimmed by 7 bases and V by 1 base; bases with no gene match: 3. Germline V gives CDR1 LGHDT, CDR2 YNNKEL (reference sequence). The CDR3 runs 14 residues.